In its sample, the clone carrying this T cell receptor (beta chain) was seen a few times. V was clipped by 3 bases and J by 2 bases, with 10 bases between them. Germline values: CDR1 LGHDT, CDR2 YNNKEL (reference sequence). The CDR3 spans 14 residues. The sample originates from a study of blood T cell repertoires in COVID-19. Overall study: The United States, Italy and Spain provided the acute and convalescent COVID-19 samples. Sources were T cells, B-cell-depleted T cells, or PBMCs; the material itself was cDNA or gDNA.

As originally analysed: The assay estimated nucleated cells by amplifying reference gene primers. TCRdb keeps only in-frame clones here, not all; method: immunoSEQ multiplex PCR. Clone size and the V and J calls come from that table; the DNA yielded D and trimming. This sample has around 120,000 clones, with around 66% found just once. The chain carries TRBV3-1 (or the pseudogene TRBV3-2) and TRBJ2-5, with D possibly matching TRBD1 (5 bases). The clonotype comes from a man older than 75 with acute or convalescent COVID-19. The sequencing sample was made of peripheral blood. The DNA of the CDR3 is TGTGCCAGCAGCCATGGTAGGGGTCAAGAGACCCAGTACTTC. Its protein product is CASSHGRGQETQYF.